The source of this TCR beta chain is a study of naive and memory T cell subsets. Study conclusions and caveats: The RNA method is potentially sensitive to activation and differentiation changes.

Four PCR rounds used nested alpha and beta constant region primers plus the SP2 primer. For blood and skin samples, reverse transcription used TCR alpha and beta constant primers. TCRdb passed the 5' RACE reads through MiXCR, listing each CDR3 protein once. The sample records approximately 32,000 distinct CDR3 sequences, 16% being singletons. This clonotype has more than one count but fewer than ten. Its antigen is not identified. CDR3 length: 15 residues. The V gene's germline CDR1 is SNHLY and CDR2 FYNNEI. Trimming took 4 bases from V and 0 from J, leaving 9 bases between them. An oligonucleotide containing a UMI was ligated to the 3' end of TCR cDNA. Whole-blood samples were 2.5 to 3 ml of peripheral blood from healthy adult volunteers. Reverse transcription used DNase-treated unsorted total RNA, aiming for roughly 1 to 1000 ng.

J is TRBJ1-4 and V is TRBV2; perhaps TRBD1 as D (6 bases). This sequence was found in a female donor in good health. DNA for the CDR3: TGTGCCAGCAGTGCGAGGACAGCAACTAATGAAAAACTGTTTTTT. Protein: CASSARTATNEKLFF.